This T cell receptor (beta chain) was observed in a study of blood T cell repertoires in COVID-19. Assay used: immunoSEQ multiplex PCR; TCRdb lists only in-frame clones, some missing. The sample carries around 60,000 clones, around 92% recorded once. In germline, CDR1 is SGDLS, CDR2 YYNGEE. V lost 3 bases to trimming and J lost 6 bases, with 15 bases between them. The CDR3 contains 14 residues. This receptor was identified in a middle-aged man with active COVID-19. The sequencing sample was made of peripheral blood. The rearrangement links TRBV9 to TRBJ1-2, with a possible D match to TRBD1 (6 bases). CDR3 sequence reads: CASSAKQGRDGYTF. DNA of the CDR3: TGTGCCAGCAGCGCGAAACAGGGTAGAGATGGCTACACCTTC.